This T cell receptor (beta chain) derives from a study of glioma-infiltrating T cells after dendritic cell vaccination. This clone was picked up one time. V was shortened by 5 bases and J by 2 bases, with 13 bases between the two germline ends. Germline CDR1 MNHNS, CDR2 SASEGT. The CDR3 totals 14 residues. TCRdb keeps only in-frame clones here, not all; method: immunoSEQ multiplex PCR. Found here are approximately 50,000 clones, about nine tenths of them singletons; the top ten hold 5% to 6.5%. Noted time point: after dendritic cell vaccination, including at tumor progression/relapse. Patients had residual fresh-frozen tumor tissue and more than two years of survival data. Isocitrate dehydrogenase mutation was absent in all glioblastoma patients. PBMC were collected before vaccination, two weeks after the third vaccination, and at progression.

The sequenced sample was blood, obtained after dendritic cell vaccination. V and J are TRBV6-1 and TRBJ2-7, with D perhaps TRBD2 (6 bases). This clonotype originated in a human donor with glioblastoma. The CDR3 nucleotides are TGTGCCAGCAGTTCCACGACTAGGGCCTACGAGCAGTACTTC. It yields the protein CASSSTTRAYEQYF.